This record looks at one TCR beta chain sequence and its context. Its antigen is currently not known. No per-base quality is available; no much larger clone lies one base away. Whole blood was collected in K2EDTA tubes by collaborating institutions according to the institutions' own protocols. For TCRbeta analysis, collaborators shipped samples in one of three forms: frozen whole blood, isolated PBMCs, or DNA extracted from either of those sample types. The V end gives up 1 base and the J end 1 base, leaving 3 bases in the junction not matched to a gene. Reading the germline V gene gives CDR1 MNHEY and CDR2 SVGEGT. Spanning cysteine to phenylalanine, the CDR3 consists of 16 amino acids. Only CDR3 DNA is held: 48 bases, read in frame from base 1. The immunoSEQ Assay, a bias-controlled multiplex PCR, was used to amplify TCRbeta CDR3 regions from genomic DNA. The original pipeline was this. Within the assay, amplification of reference gene primers was used to estimate how many nucleated cells each sample contained. Sequence reads were collapsed and filtered to measure the absolute abundance of every unique TCRbeta CDR3 rearrangement. For each sample, productive Simpson clonality was calculated by taking the square root of Simpson's diversity index across productive rearrangements. TCRdb re-hosts the immuneACCESS table, in-frame sequences only. Its copies lack some clones; in the studies checked, an unresolved V gene accounts for under half of them, and the cause for the rest is not known. Clone size and the V and J calls come from that table; the DNA yielded D and trimming. The sample table lists about 110,000 clones, 82% of them with a count of one. The ten biggest clones cover approximately 15% of the sample.

The data were obtained in a study of blood T cell repertoires in COVID-19 (dated by TCRdb to the early 2020s). Notes on the research overall: The collaborator samples originated in the United States, Italy and Spain and spanned the acute and convalescent phases of COVID-19. The prospective study material was composed of cDNA or gDNA derived from T cells, B-cell-depleted T cells, or PBMCs. Subjects who had been exposed to COVID-19, were actively infected with it, or had recovered from it provided the deeply sampled blood TCRbeta repertoires that made up the dataset. A freely available public database, intended as a resource for researchers studying the immune response to SARS-CoV-2, is where the repertoires were released. Samples were obtained from the ongoing ImmuneRACE study (first 160 participants) and from over 1,000 subjects provided by 6 global collaborators. A de-identified subject ID, COVID-19 status, age in years and sex were almost always included in the sample metadata. Where available, HLA class I and class II types were taken from metadata supplied by the sample provider and were not determined by assay-based typing.

Paper-wide results and their limitations: How much clinical and demographic metadata was included differed by source and by participant, and the metadata was provided uncurated.

Rearrangement joined TRBV6-2 or TRBV6-3 to TRBJ1-5, with 8 bases matching TRBD1. Material: peripheral blood. This receptor was obtained from a woman aged 55 to 70 with acute or convalescent COVID-19. The sequence in DNA is TGTGCCAGCAGTTACTGGACAGGGAGGAGCAATCAGCCCCAGCATTTT. Its translation is CASSYWTGRSNQPQHF.